These T cell receptor beta chains were read from a single sample in a study of blood T cell repertoires in COVID-19. Clones were read by immunoSEQ multiplex PCR, and TCRdb kept only the in-frame ones, dropping some. The sample contains under 500,000 clones, around 89% of which appear only once. What was sequenced was PBMCs or T cells enriched from blood (not recorded which). These receptors were collected from a man aged 25 to 45 who had recovered from COVID-19. The CDR3 runs from the conserved cysteine through the conserved F or W. The D gene is left open where the match is weak. The size of a clone is reported for some rows only, either as once, few or many, or as a class for expanded clones.

v_gene,abundance,j_gene,d_gene,CDR3aa,CDR3nt
TRBV28,NA,TRBJ1-3,TRBD1,CASSGTGGSIFGNTIYF,TGTGCCAGCAGCGGGACAGGGGGCTCGATTTTTGGAAACACCATATATTTT
TRBV12-3/TRBV12-4,NA,TRBJ2-3,TRBD2,CASRLAGADTQYF,TGTGCCAGCAGACTAGCGGGAGCAGATACGCAGTATTTT
TRBV5-1,NA,TRBJ2-1,NA,CASSYAEGAYNEQFF,TGCGCCAGCAGCTACGCGGAAGGGGCCTACAATGAGCAGTTCTTC
TRBV4-1,NA,TRBJ2-7,TRBD2,CASSRHVAGGPYEQYF,TGCGCCAGCAGCCGGCACGTAGCGGGAGGGCCCTACGAGCAGTACTTC
TRBV20-1,NA,TRBJ1-5,NA,CSASPDSDQPQHF,TGCAGTGCTAGTCCAGACAGCGATCAGCCCCAGCATTTT
TRBV5-1,NA,TRBJ2-2,NA,CASSLGLAGELFF,TGCGCCAGCAGCTTGGGACTAGCCGGGGAGCTGTTTTTT
TRBV28,NA,TRBJ1-2,TRBD1,CASRSGTGGYTF,TGTGCCAGCAGGTCCGGGACAGGGGGCTACACCTTC
TRBV29-1,NA,TRBJ1-5,NA,CSVVQGSGQSSNQPQHF,TGCAGCGTTGTCCAGGGTAGTGGTCAGTCCAGCAATCAGCCCCAGCATTTT
TRBV5-6,NA,TRBJ2-3,TRBD2,CASSPLAGTTDTQYF,TGTGCCAGCAGCCCCTTAGCGGGAACCACAGATACGCAGTATTTT
TRBV12-3/TRBV12-4,NA,TRBJ1-2,NA,CASSLNRASGYTF,TGTGCCAGCAGTTTAAACAGGGCATCTGGCTACACCTTC
TRBV5-1,NA,TRBJ2-7,TRBD1,CASSWGQGNAYEQYF,TGCGCCAGCAGCTGGGGACAGGGGAACGCATACGAGCAGTACTTC
TRBV10-3,NA,TRBJ2-2,TRBD2,CATGAPTSGTSGELFF,TGTGCCACCGGGGCCCCGACTAGCGGGACGTCCGGGGAGCTGTTTTTT
TRBV5-1,NA,TRBJ1-1,TRBD1,CASSFTGQGDTEAFF,TGCGCCAGCAGCTTTACGGGACAGGGTGACACTGAAGCTTTCTTT
TRBV5-1,once,TRBJ2-3,TRBD1,CASSLGQGSTDTQYF,TGCGCCAGCAGCCTGGGACAGGGAAGCACAGATACGCAGTATTTT
TRBV2,NA,TRBJ1-3,NA,CASRGDSAGNTIYF,TGTGCCAGCAGAGGAGACAGTGCTGGAAACACCATATATTTT
TRBV28,NA,TRBJ2-1,TRBD1,CASSPGTGFYNEQFF,TGTGCCAGCAGTCCCGGGACAGGGTTCTACAATGAGCAGTTCTTC
TRBV29-1,NA,TRBJ2-1,TRBD1,CSVADSETGDSYNEQFF,TGCAGCGTTGCTGACTCGGAGACAGGGGACTCCTACAATGAGCAGTTCTTC
TRBV5-6,NA,TRBJ1-1,TRBD1,CASSFRQGGGEAFF,TGTGCCAGCAGCTTCCGACAGGGCGGAGGTGAAGCTTTCTTT
TRBV12-3/TRBV12-4,NA,TRBJ2-3,NA,CASSLDPITQYF,TGTGCCAGCAGTTTAGATCCCATTACGCAGTATTTT
TRBV27,NA,TRBJ1-6,TRBD1,CASSHRGYNSPLHF,TGTGCCAGCAGCCACAGGGGTTATAATTCACCCCTCCACTTT
TRBV5-6,NA,TRBJ1-6,NA,CASSLRQGLDYNSPLHF,TGTGCCAGCAGCCTCCGACAAGGTTTAGACTATAATTCACCCCTCCACTTT
TRBV6-5,few,TRBJ1-3,NA,CASTQGNTIYF,TGTGCCAGCACCCAAGGAAACACCATATATTTT
TRBV11-2,few,TRBJ1-6,TRBD1,CASSFHRGGGSPLHF,TGTGCCAGCAGCTTTCACAGGGGAGGAGGATCACCCCTCCACTTT
TRBV5-1,NA,TRBJ2-5,NA,CASSYRELETQYF,TGCGCCAGCAGCTACCGGGAGCTAGAGACCCAGTACTTC
TRBV19,NA,TRBJ2-3,TRBD2,CASSIARTSGKDTDTQYF,TGTGCCAGTAGTATAGCCCGTACTAGCGGGAAGGACACAGATACGCAGTATTTT
TRBV7-2,NA,TRBJ2-6,NA,CASSLDSSGANVLTF,TGTGCCAGCAGCTTAGATAGTTCTGGGGCCAACGTCCTGACTTTC
TRBV5-4,NA,TRBJ2-7,TRBD1,CASSTPGQGAYEQYF,TGTGCCAGCAGCACCCCCGGGCAGGGGGCCTACGAGCAGTACTTC
TRBV12-3/TRBV12-4,once,TRBJ1-2,NA,CASSSRLNGGYTF,TGTGCCAGCAGCTCACGACTAAACGGGGGCTACACCTTC
TRBV5-5,NA,TRBJ1-1,NA,CASSLWGAGDEAFF,TGTGCCAGCAGCTTGTGGGGCGCGGGGGATGAAGCTTTCTTT
TRBV7-9,NA,TRBJ2-1,NA,CASSLTGGDNEQFF,TGTGCCAGCAGCCTGACTGGAGGAGACAATGAGCAGTTCTTC
TRBV4-2,NA,TRBJ2-7,TRBD2,CASSQGEREMYEQYF,TGTGCCAGCAGCCAAGGGGAGCGGGAGATGTACGAGCAGTACTTC
TRBV3-1/TRBV3-2,few,TRBJ1-1,TRBD1,CASSARTGGAFRAEAFF,TGTGCCAGCAGCGCCCGGACAGGGGGCGCGTTTCGTGCTGAAGCTTTCTTT
TRBV27,NA,TRBJ1-5,TRBD1,CASSSTGEQPQHF,TGTGCCAGCAGCTCTACAGGGGAACAGCCCCAGCATTTT
TRBV29-1,NA,TRBJ2-1,TRBD2,CSVVSSGSGAGEQFF,TGCAGCGTTGTGTCTAGCGGGAGTGGCGCAGGTGAGCAGTTCTTC
TRBV9,NA,TRBJ2-5,TRBD2,CASSALGGLAVEETQYF,TGTGCCAGCAGCGCACTCGGGGGACTAGCGGTCGAAGAGACCCAGTACTTC
TRBV5-1,NA,TRBJ1-6,NA,CASSSGQGYSPLHF,TGCGCCAGCAGCAGCGGGCAGGGTTATTCACCCCTCCACTTT
TRBV5-1,NA,TRBJ2-7,NA,CASSLNGRANYEQYF,TGCGCCAGCAGCTTGAACGGGAGAGCCAATTACGAGCAGTACTTC
TRBV7-2,once,TRBJ2-2,NA,CASSPPGSSNTGELFF,TGTGCCAGCAGCCCCCCCGGGTCGTCGAACACCGGGGAGCTGTTTTTT
TRBV7-8,NA,TRBJ1-1,TRBD1,CASSYSGQGWNTEAFF,TGTGCCAGCAGCTACTCCGGACAGGGATGGAACACTGAAGCTTTCTTT
TRBV5-6,NA,TRBJ1-5,TRBD1,CASSLRTGSNQPQHF,TGTGCCAGCAGCTTGAGGACAGGTAGCAATCAGCCCCAGCATTTT
TRBV28,once,TRBJ2-3,NA,CASSYKRYSTDTQYF,TGTGCCAGCAGCTATAAGCGGTATAGCACAGATACGCAGTATTTT
TRBV6-5,once,TRBJ1-1,TRBD1,CASTGQGRTEAFF,TGTGCCAGCACGGGACAGGGGCGAACTGAAGCTTTCTTT
TRBV30,NA,TRBJ2-3,NA,CAIGAGGTDTQYF,TGTGCCATCGGGGCCGGGGGAACAGATACGCAGTATTTT
TRBV18,NA,TRBJ1-4,NA,CASSRGDTEKLFF,TGTGCCAGCTCACGGGGGGATACTGAAAAACTGTTTTTT
TRBV4-1,NA,TRBJ2-7,TRBD2,CASSRGGLSSYEQYF,TGCGCCAGCAGTCGGGGGGGACTGAGCTCCTACGAGCAGTACTTC
TRBV6-5,NA,TRBJ2-7,TRBD2,CASRIAGAFHEQYF,TGTGCCAGCAGGATAGCGGGAGCCTTTCACGAGCAGTACTTC
TRBV19,NA,TRBJ2-1,TRBD2,CASRSSGRAYNEQFF,TGTGCCAGTAGGTCAAGCGGGAGGGCCTACAATGAGCAGTTCTTC
TRBV28,NA,TRBJ2-2,TRBD1,CASSGFRDREPPRVTGELFF,TGTGCCAGCAGTGGGTTCCGGGACAGGGAACCCCCTCGTGTCACCGGGGAGCTGTTTTTT
TRBV28,NA,TRBJ2-1,NA,CASSLGGEYYNEQFF,TGTGCCAGCAGTTTAGGCGGAGAATATTACAATGAGCAGTTCTTC
TRBV5-1,NA,TRBJ2-3,TRBD1,CASSFRGTGATDTQYF,TGCGCCAGCAGCTTCCGGGGGACAGGGGCCACAGATACGCAGTATTTT
TRBV30,NA,TRBJ1-2,NA,CAWNKNYGYTF,TGTGCCTGGAACAAGAACTATGGCTACACCTTC
TRBV12-3/TRBV12-4,few,TRBJ1-4,NA,CASSLTGSKLFF,TGTGCCAGCAGTTTGACAGGTTCAAAACTGTTTTTT
TRBV7-9,NA,TRBJ1-2,NA,CASSLVMWGDYGYTF,TGTGCCAGCAGCCTTGTGATGTGGGGCGACTATGGCTACACCTTC